The T cell receptor beta chain described here comes from a study of cytomegalovirus exposure and HLA in healthy donors. PCR employed 60 Vbeta and 13 Jbeta primers. Assay: immunoSEQ multiplex PCR; the TCRdb copy retains only in-frame clones and omits some. The repertoire holds about 150,000 clones, 65% to 80% seen once, with around 2% in the top ten. General observations from the study: A later analysis revealed that TCR association rates differed between HLA loci, peaking at DRB1 and bottoming out at HLA-C.

Trimming stripped 1 base from V and 10 bases from J, with 23 bases between. In germline, CDR1 is LNHDA, CDR2 SQIVND (reference sequence). The CDR3 has 17 amino acids. On this clone itself: Its antigen is undetermined.

The sequenced material came from PBMCs. The receptor comes from a woman aged 40 to 50 in good health and CMV-seronegative. This rearrangement joins TRBV19 to TRBJ2-1; a possible D gene is TRBD2 (6 bases). CDR3 sequence: CASSIVGSGPLQGEQFF. In nucleotides, the CDR3 is TGTGCCAGTAGTATAGTTGGTAGCGGACCCCTACAAGGAGAGCAGTTCTTC.